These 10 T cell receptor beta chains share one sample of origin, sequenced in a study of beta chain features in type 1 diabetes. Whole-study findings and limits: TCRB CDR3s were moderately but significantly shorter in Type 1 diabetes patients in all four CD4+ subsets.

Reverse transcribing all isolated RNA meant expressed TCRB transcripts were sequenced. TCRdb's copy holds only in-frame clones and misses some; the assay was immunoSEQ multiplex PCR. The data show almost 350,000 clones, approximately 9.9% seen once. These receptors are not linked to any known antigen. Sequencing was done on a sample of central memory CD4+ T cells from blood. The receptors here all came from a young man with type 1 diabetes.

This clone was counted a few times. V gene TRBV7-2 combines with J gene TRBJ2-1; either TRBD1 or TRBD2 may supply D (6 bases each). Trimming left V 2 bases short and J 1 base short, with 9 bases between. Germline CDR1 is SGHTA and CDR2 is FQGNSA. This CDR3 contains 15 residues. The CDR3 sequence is CASSLRGGSYNEQFF. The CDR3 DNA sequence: TGTGCCAGCAGCTTAAGAGGGGGGTCCTACAATGAGCAGTTCTTC.

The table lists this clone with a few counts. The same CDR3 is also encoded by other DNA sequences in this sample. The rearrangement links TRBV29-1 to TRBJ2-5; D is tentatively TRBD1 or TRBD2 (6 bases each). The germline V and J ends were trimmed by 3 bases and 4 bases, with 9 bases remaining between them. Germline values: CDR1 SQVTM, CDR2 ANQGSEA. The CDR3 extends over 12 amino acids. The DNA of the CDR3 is TGCAGCGTTGACCGGGGGCGAGAGACCCAGTACTTC. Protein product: CSVDRGRETQYF.

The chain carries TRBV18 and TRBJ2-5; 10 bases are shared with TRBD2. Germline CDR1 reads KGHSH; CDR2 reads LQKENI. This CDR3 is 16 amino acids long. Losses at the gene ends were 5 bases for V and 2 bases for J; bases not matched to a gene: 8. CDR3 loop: CASSGARLAGQETQYF. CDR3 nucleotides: TGTGCCAGCTCAGGAGCGCGACTAGCGGGTCAAGAGACCCAGTACTTC.

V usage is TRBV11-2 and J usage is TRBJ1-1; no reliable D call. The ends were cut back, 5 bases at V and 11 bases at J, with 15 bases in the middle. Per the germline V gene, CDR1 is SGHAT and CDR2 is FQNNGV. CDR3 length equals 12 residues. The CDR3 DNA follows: TGTGCCAGCAGCCCTGGCTCGCCGCGCGCTTTCTTT. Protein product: CASSPGSPRAFF.

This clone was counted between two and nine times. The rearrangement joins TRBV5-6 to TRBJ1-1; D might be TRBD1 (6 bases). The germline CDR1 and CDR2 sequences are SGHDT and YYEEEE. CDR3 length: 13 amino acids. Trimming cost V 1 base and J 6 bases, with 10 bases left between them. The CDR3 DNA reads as TGTGCCAGCAGCTTGTTCAGGGGATCTGAAGCTTTCTTT. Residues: CASSLFRGSEAFF.

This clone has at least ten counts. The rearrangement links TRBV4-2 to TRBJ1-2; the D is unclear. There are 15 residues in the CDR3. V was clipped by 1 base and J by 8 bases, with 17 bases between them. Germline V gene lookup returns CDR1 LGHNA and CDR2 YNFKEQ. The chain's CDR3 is CASSQAAEMQGGYTF. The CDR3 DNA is TGTGCCAGCAGCCAAGCCGCTGAGATGCAAGGGGGCTACACCTTC.

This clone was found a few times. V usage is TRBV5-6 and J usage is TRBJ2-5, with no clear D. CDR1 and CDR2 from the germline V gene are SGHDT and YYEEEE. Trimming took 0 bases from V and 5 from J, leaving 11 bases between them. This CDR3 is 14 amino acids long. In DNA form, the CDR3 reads TGTGCCAGCAGCTTGGATGTAGGGCGGGAGACCCAGTACTTC. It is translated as CASSLDVGRETQYF.

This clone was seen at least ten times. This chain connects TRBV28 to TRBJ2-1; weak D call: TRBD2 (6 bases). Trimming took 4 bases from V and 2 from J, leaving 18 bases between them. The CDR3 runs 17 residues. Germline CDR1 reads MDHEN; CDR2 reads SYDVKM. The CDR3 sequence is CASSSPGTPGTYNEQFF. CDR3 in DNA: TGTGCCAGCAGTTCGCCGGGGACTCCGGGGACCTACAATGAGCAGTTCTTC.

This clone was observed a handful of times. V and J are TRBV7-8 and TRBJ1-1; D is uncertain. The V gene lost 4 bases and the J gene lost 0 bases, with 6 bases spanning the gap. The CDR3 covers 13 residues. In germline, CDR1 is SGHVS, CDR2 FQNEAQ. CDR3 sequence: CASSSRMNTEAFF. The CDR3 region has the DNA TGTGCCAGCAGCTCCAGAATGAACACTGAAGCTTTCTTT. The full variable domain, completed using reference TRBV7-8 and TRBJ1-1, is GAGVSQSPRYKVAKRGQDVALRCDPISGHVSLFWYQQALGQGPEFLTYFQNEAQLDKSGLPSDRFFAERPEGSVSTLKIQRTQQEDSAVYLCASSSRMNTEAFFGQGTRLTVV.

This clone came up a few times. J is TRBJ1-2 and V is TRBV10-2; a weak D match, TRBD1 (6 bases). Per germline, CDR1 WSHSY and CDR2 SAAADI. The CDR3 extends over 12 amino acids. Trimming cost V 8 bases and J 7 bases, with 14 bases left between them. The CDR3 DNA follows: TGCGCCAGCGGGAACAGGGCGGTTGGCTACACCTTC. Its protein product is CASGNRAVGYTF.